Included here is one T cell receptor (beta chain) sequence, with context. Its target is not known. TCRdb reprocessed the reads via MiXCR and lists one record per CDR3 protein. The sample lists fewer than 850,000 distinct CDR3 sequences; 25% to 35% were seen once. These data originate in a study of T cell repertoires in cytomegalovirus infection. The study's findings and limits: CMV-specific HLA-C-restricted TCR beta clonotypes dominated the ex vivo response.

This clonotype originated in a human donor in good health (CMV status not recorded). Some clones in this sample may be carry-over from other donors' samples. Source: cultured CD8+ T cells from PBMCs, taken from culture after CMV antigen stimulation.

CDR3 nucleotide sequence: TGTGCCACTCGACAGGGCGATACGCAGTATTTT. It specifies CATRQGDTQYF. The V call is TRBV10-3, the J call TRBJ2-3; 7 nucleotides line up with TRBD1. There are 11 residues in the CDR3. The ends lost 10 bases at V and 6 bases at J; junction bases unmatched: 4. Germline values: CDR1 ENHRY, CDR2 SYGVKD.